This TCR beta chain was obtained from a study of T cell repertoires in cytomegalovirus infection. Overall study context: TCR beta signatures that were public indicated CMV infection and matching HLA type. Study outcomes and limitations: HLA-C-restricted CMV-specific TCR beta clonotypes prevailed in the ex vivo response.

Note on this clonotype: Its target is unknown.

Using its own MiXCR run on the reads, TCRdb lists one record per CDR3 protein. The table has some 230,000 distinct CDR3 sequences, under 25% seen once. V lost 5 bases, J lost 8 bases, and 25 bases lay in between. This CDR3 comprises 17 residues. Germline CDR1 and CDR2: SGHAT and FQNNGV. The rearrangement uses TRBV11-2 and TRBJ2-1, with D perhaps being TRBD1 or TRBD2 (5 bases each). This sequence was found in a human donor in good health (CMV status not recorded). Some clones in this sample may be carry-over from other donors' samples. The specimen sequenced was CD8+ T cells from PBMCs. The CDR3 protein is CASSAPMTGQGWYEQFF. Written as DNA, the CDR3 is TGTGCCAGCAGCGCACCAATGACGGGGCAGGGCTGGTATGAGCAGTTCTTC. The full variable domain, in which reference TRBV11-2 and TRBJ2-1 provide the parts outside the CDR3, is EAGVAQSPRYKIIEKRQSVAFWCNPISGHATLYWYQQILGQGPKLLIQFQNNGVVDDSQLPKDRFSAERLKGVDSTLKIQPAKLEDSAVYLCASSAPMTGQGWYEQFFGPGTRLTVL.